These 32 T cell receptor beta chains share one sample of origin, sequenced in a study of CD8+CD57+ T cells in acquired aplastic anemia. In patients chosen for sequencing, flow cytometry had shown CD8+CD57+ cell expansion. Researchers used genomic DNA as the template to profile TCR beta VDJ and CDR3. TCRdb called the reads again in MiXCR, with one record for every CDR3 protein. The sample records roughly 260,000 distinct CDR3 sequences, approximately 45% being singletons. Sequencing was done on a sample of sorted CD4+, CD8+, or CD8+CD57+ T cells (not recorded which) from PBMCs. These receptors were taken from a human donor with aplastic anemia.

This clonotype was seen only a few times. The gene calls are TRBV10-3 and TRBJ1-1, with no clear D. Germline CDR1 is ENHRY and CDR2 is SYGVKD. The CDR3 sequence is 13 residues long. Trimming took 8 bases from V and 1 from J, leaving 11 bases between them. The CDR3 region is CAIQSQANTEAFF. The CDR3, as DNA: TGTGCCATCCAATCCCAGGCGAACACTGAAGCTTTCTTT.

The chain couples TRBV20-1 to TRBJ2-2, with 12 bases fitting TRBD2. In germline, CDR1 is DFQATT, CDR2 SNEGSKA (reference sequence). V lost 0 bases, J lost 7 bases, and 9 bases stayed unmatched. The CDR3 totals 17 residues. The DNA of the CDR3 is TGCAGTGCTAGAGACCCCTCGACTAGCGGGAGTAGCGGGGAGCTGTTTTTT. It yields the protein CSARDPSTSGSSGELFF.

This chain uses TRBV7-3 with TRBJ2-7, with TRBD1 as a possible D gene (6 bases). Germline CDR1 is SGHTA and CDR2 is FQGTGA. V lost 4 bases, J lost 2 bases, and 12 bases lay in between. The CDR3 is 14 amino acids. CDR3 nucleotide sequence: TGTGCCAGCAGCTGGGGGCCTAGGACCTACGAGCAGTACTTC. It yields the protein CASSWGPRTYEQYF.

In its sample, this clonotype was seen many times. The V and J genes are TRBV3-1 and TRBJ1-1; D is unresolved. Germline CDR1 LGHDT, CDR2 YNNKEL (reference sequence). Trimming removed 0 bases at V and 5 bases at J, with 7 bases between. CDR3 length: 13 residues. The CDR3 bases are TGTGCCAGCAGCCAAGAGCGAAGGACTGAAGCTTTCTTT. Amino acid sequence: CASSQERRTEAFF.

V is TRBV7-9 and J is TRBJ1-2; TRBD1 might be the D (5 bases). V lost 5 bases, J lost 8 bases, and 24 bases lay in between. The CDR3 sequence is 16 residues long. CDR1 and CDR2 (germline): SEHNR, FQNEAQ (reference sequence). CDR3 protein: CASSHHLETVSGGYTF. The CDR3 DNA sequence: TGTGCCAGCAGCCATCACTTAGAGACAGTATCTGGCGGCTACACCTTC.

The chain is built from TRBV6-5 and TRBJ2-1; D gene ambiguous. The CDR3 contains 13 residues. Germline V CDR1 and CDR2: MNHEY, SVGAGI. Trimming left V 2 bases short and J 7 bases short, with 9 bases between. CDR3: CASSYDSSNEQFF. DNA for the CDR3: TGTGCCAGCAGTTACGACTCTTCGAATGAGCAGTTCTTC.

CDR3 residues: CASKENRPLRKLFF. CDR3 DNA sequence: TGTGCCAGTAAAGAAAACCGCCCCCTGCGAAAACTGTTTTTT. This chain uses TRBV19 with TRBJ1-4, with D unresolved. Per the germline V gene, CDR1 is LNHDA and CDR2 is SQIVND (reference sequence). The V end was cut by 7 bases, the J end by 10 bases, with 19 bases between. The CDR3 is 14 amino acids.

This clonotype was counted a single time. The chain employs TRBV11-2 and TRBJ2-7; D possibly corresponds to TRBD1 (7 bases). V was shortened by 2 bases and J by 6 bases, with 17 bases between the two germline ends. The CDR3 sequence is 15 residues long. From germline, CDR1 is SGHAT and CDR2 FQNNGV. The chain's CDR3 is CASSLSAGGSSEQYF. DNA of the CDR3: TGTGCCAGCAGCTTATCAGCAGGGGGGAGTAGCGAGCAGTACTTC.

There are a few counts of this clonotype. Possible read error: a much larger clone is one base away. The chain employs TRBV5-6 and TRBJ1-1; unclear D gene. This CDR3 is 14 amino acids long. Per the germline V gene, CDR1 is SGHDT and CDR2 is YYEEEE. V dropped 1 base and J dropped 1 base, with 8 bases sitting between them. The CDR3 protein is CASSLCLGNTEAFF. CDR3 coding DNA: TGTGCCAGCAGCTTGTGCCTGGGGAACACTGAAGCTTTCTTT.

The rearrangement joins TRBV24-1 to TRBJ1-5, with unresolved D. From germline, CDR1 is KGHDR and CDR2 SFDVKD. The CDR3 length is 14 residues. V dropped 6 bases and J dropped 4 bases, with 12 bases sitting between them. The CDR3 DNA sequence: TGTGCCACCAGTCGTCCTGGACCAAATCAGCCCCAGCATTTT. Its translation: CATSRPGPNQPQHF.

Turning to this clonotype: The junction does not match germline at one end; this may be a read error. The chain uses TRBV5-8 and TRBJ2-1, with 8 bases aligning to TRBD1. Germline assignment: CDR1 SGHTS and CDR2 YDEGEE. This CDR3 has 13 residues. CDR3 amino acids: CASSHLQGVEQFF. The CDR3 DNA sequence: TGCGCCAGCAGCCACTTACAGGGGGTTGAGCAGTTCTTC.

This clonotype has just a few counts. The CDR3 here is CSAATGNEQFF. The CDR3 bases are TGCAGTGCTGCAACGGGGAATGAGCAGTTCTTC. The genes are TRBV20-1 and TRBJ2-1, with D perhaps matching TRBD2 (5 bases). Germline assignment: CDR1 DFQATT and CDR2 SNEGSKA (reference sequence). CDR3 size: 11 residues. V lost 5 bases and J 7 bases, leaving 9 bases between the germline ends.

Points on this clonotype: One end of the junction is discordant with germline, which a read error may explain. The CDR3 DNA follows: TGCAGCGGTTCGGGACACCTGAACAGTGAAGCTCTCTTT. It specifies CSGSGHLNSEALF. The rearrangement joins TRBV29-1 to TRBJ1-1; possible D gene TRBD1, 6 bases. The CDR3 consists of 13 residues. CDR1 and CDR2 from the germline V gene are SQVTM and ANQGSEA.

To note about this clonotype: A much larger clone sits a single nucleotide away, making a read error possible. The limits of the CDR3 on the DNA are not certain, so only TCRdb's listed CDR3 is given. The CDR3 sequence: CATGNYGCTF. J is TRBJ1-2 and V is TRBV6-1. Germline CDR1 is MNHNS and CDR2 is SASEGT. The CDR3 is made up of 10 amino acids, end residues included.

The chain is built from TRBV7-8 and TRBJ2-7; no clear D. Germline V gene sequence: CDR1 SGHVS, CDR2 FQNEAQ. The V gene lost 4 bases and the J gene lost 5 bases, with 6 bases spanning the gap. The CDR3 sequence is 11 residues long. CDR3 bases: TGTGCCAGCAGCTCAAGCCACGAGCAGTACTTC. Amino acids: CASSSSHEQYF.

The V gene is TRBV29-1, the J gene TRBJ1-2; D may be TRBD1 (6 bases). The CDR3 runs to 11 residues. The V gene's germline CDR1 is SQVTM and CDR2 ANQGSEA. CDR3: CSEGKGDGYTF. The CDR3 bases are TGCAGTGAGGGGAAGGGGGATGGCTACACCTTC.

V and J are TRBV20-1 and TRBJ2-7; TRBD2 agrees at 10 bases. V lost 2 bases and J lost 5; bases outside the gene matches: 9. Germline values: CDR1 DFQATT, CDR2 SNEGSKA (reference sequence). This CDR3 is 15 amino acids long. The CDR3: CSARTGGLAWDEQYF. CDR3 nucleotides: TGCAGTGCTAGAACTGGGGGACTAGCGTGGGACGAGCAGTACTTC.

This chain connects TRBV5-5 to TRBJ2-2; D might be TRBD1 (6 bases). The V end was cut by 0 bases, the J end by 5 bases, with 14 bases between. CDR1 and CDR2 (germline): SGHKS, YYEKEE (reference sequence). This CDR3 spans 16 amino acids. The CDR3 loop reads CASSLDGGRRTGELFF. CDR3 nucleotide sequence: TGTGCCAGCAGCTTGGATGGGGGCCGGAGGACCGGGGAGCTGTTTTTT.

This clonotype was counted many times. V is TRBV20-1 and J is TRBJ2-5, with 9 bases identical to TRBD2. CDR3 length equals 15 residues. Germline values: CDR1 DFQATT, CDR2 SNEGSKA (reference sequence). V shed 0 bases, J shed 7 bases, and the junction held 9 bases outside the gene matches. The CDR3 DNA is TGCAGTGCTAGAGAGGGAGCGGGGGGCTTATCGACCCAGTACTTC. It translates to CSAREGAGGLSTQYF.

The V and J genes are TRBV6-2 or TRBV6-3 and TRBJ1-5; perhaps TRBD1 as D (5 bases). V dropped 4 bases and J dropped 0 bases, with 19 bases sitting between them. The CDR3 is 18 amino acids. Germline CDR1 reads MNHEY; CDR2 reads SVGEGT. DNA for the CDR3: TGTGCCAGCAGTTTGGAATTGACAGTGAGTTATAGCAATCAGCCCCAGCATTTT. As protein: CASSLELTVSYSNQPQHF.

Worth noting for this clonotype: With a much larger clone just one base away, this may be a read error. The chain has TRBV20-1 and TRBJ2-5, with TRBD2 identical over 13 bases. Per the germline V gene, CDR1 is DFQATT and CDR2 is SNEGSKA (reference sequence). CDR3 length: 18 amino acids. DNA of the CDR3: TGCAGAGCTACAGAACGGACTAGCGGGAGCCTTGTGTTAAAGACCCAGTACTTC. Translated, it gives CRATERTSGSLVLKTQYF.

The chain uses TRBV6-1 and TRBJ2-7; 10 bases line up with TRBD1. The CDR3 sequence is 17 residues long. CDR1 and CDR2 (germline): MNHNS, SASEGT. The trim removed 4 bases at V and 3 bases at J, leaving 12 bases unmatched. The chain's CDR3 is CASSAWSGTGESYEQYF. The DNA of the CDR3 is TGTGCCAGCAGTGCATGGAGTGGGACAGGGGAAAGCTACGAGCAGTACTTC.

The DNA for the CDR3 is TGCAGTGCTAGCTCGACTAGCGGGAGGGCGGGAGAGCAGTTCTTC. Protein: CSASSTSGRAGEQFF. The chain couples TRBV20-1 to TRBJ2-1; TRBD2 matches 14 bases. The J segment lost 10 bases and the V segment lost 3 bases, leaving 8 bases of the junction unmatched. The CDR3 has 15 amino acids. CDR1 and CDR2 (germline): DFQATT, SNEGSKA (reference sequence).

This sequence joins TRBV6-2 or TRBV6-3 and TRBJ2-7, with 9 bases aligning to TRBD1. V lost 6 bases to trimming and J lost 6 bases; unmatched junction nucleotides: 9. Per germline, CDR1 MNHEY and CDR2 SVGEGT. The CDR3 spans 14 residues. The chain's CDR3 is CASSLDRGYCEQYF. The CDR3 region has the DNA TGTGCCAGCAGCCTCGACAGGGGGTATTGCGAGCAGTACTTC.

The V gene is TRBV9, the J gene TRBJ1-5, with D unclear. Germline assignment: CDR1 SGDLS and CDR2 YYNGEE. The length of the CDR3 is 16 residues. The germline V and J ends were trimmed by 4 bases and 3 bases, with 17 bases remaining between them. CDR3 in DNA: TGTGCCAGCAGCTTAGCCGCCAGCTCGACCAATCAGCCCCAGCATTTT. This codes for CASSLAASSTNQPQHF. The full variable domain, completed using reference TRBV9 and TRBJ1-5, is DSGVTQTPKHLITATGQRVTLRCSPRSGDLSVYWYQQSLDQGLQFLIQYYNGEERAKGNILERFSAQQFPDLHSELNLSSLELGDSALYFCASSLAASSTNQPQHFGDGTRLSIL.

The gene calls are TRBV7-9 and TRBJ1-6; tentative D call: TRBD1 (5 bases). Germline V CDR1 and CDR2: SEHNR, FQNEAQ (reference sequence). V lost 4 bases to trimming and J lost 10 bases, with 17 bases between them. CDR3 size: 15 residues. CDR3 DNA: TGTGCCAGCAGCTCCGGGACGGGAGGATTCTCACCCCTCCACTTT. This translates into CASSSGTGGFSPLHF.

This rearrangement joins TRBV2 to TRBJ1-1; unclear D gene. Trimming took 8 bases from V and 4 from J, leaving 14 bases between them. This CDR3 is built from 13 residues. Germline CDR1 SNHLY, CDR2 FYNNEI. In nucleotides, the CDR3 is TGTGCCAGCGGCCCTTTTTTGGGCACTGAAGCTTTCTTT. This translates into CASGPFLGTEAFF.

The chain combines TRBV5-1 with TRBJ2-7; D unclear. Germline V gene sequence: CDR1 SGHRS, CDR2 YFSETQ. The CDR3 has 13 residues. V lost 0 bases, J lost 6 bases, and 10 bases lay in between. The CDR3 coding sequence is TGCGCCAGCAGCTTGGGGACGTTAGTCGAGCAGTACTTC. Translation gives CASSLGTLVEQYF.

At least ten counts were recorded for this clonotype. This rearrangement joins TRBV11-3 to TRBJ1-4; D is undetermined. Trimming pared 5 bases from V and 7 bases from J, leaving 11 bases between. CDR1 SGHNT and CDR2 YENEEA come from the germline V gene. This CDR3 has 13 residues. The chain's CDR3 is CASSNRVPEKLFF. CDR3 DNA sequence: TGTGCCAGCAGCAACAGAGTCCCTGAAAAACTGTTTTTT.

V and J are TRBV7-8 and TRBJ2-7, with a tentative D call TRBD2 (6 bases). Trimming took off 3 bases at V and 0 bases at J, with 24 bases between the two ends. Germline CDR1 reads SGHVS; CDR2 reads FQNEAQ. This CDR3 has 19 residues. In DNA, the CDR3 is TGTGCCAGCAGCTTCAAAAGGGAGGACATAACTAGTCCCTCCTACGAGCAGTACTTC. Translation gives CASSFKREDITSPSYEQYF.

This clonotype was counted many times. J is TRBJ1-2 and V is TRBV9, with unresolved D. Germline V CDR1 and CDR2: SGDLS, YYNGEE. Trimming shortened V by 3 bases and J by 8 bases, and 14 bases separated the two germline ends. The CDR3 contains 13 residues. The CDR3 loop is CASSGAPGGGYTF. CDR3 DNA sequence: TGTGCCAGCAGCGGGGCTCCCGGAGGCGGCTACACCTTC.

This clonotype has a count of ten or more. This chain connects TRBV5-1 to TRBJ1-6; TRBD1 might be the D (5 bases). This CDR3 spans 15 amino acids. Looked up from germline, CDR1 is SGHRS and CDR2 is YFSETQ. Trimming stripped 3 bases from V and 2 bases from J, with 9 bases between. CDR3 nucleotides: TGCGCCAGCAGCTCAGGGAGGACCTATAATTCACCCCTCCACTTT. Translating it yields CASSSGRTYNSPLHF.